This T cell receptor (beta chain) was identified in a study of beta chain features in type 1 diabetes. Study-level points and caveats: Shortening that was moderate but significant affected the TCRB CDR3s of Type 1 diabetes patients in all four CD4+ subsets.

This clone was seen a handful of times. Its cognate antigen is unknown. The CDR3 has 16 amino acids. Germline assignment: CDR1 MGHRA and CDR2 YSYEKL. Between the trimmed V and J ends, which lost 1 base and 0 bases, there was a span of 10 bases. Since all of the isolated RNA was reverse transcribed, expressed TCRB transcripts were what got sequenced. Here immunoSEQ multiplex PCR was the method, and the copy in TCRdb shows in-frame clones only, minus some. In the table there are hundreds of thousands of clones, about 14% of which are singletons. CD4+ naive, central memory, regulatory and stem cell-like memory subsets were isolated by sorting on CD45RO/CCR7/CD25/CD127/CD95/CD27.

The sequenced sample was naive CD4+ T cells from blood. This chain connects TRBV4-1 to TRBJ1-3; D is possibly TRBD1 (5 bases). The receptor was derived from a man aged 18 to 29 with type 1 diabetes. The DNA of the CDR3 is TGCGCCAGCAGCCAAGGTCACGGGGCCTCTGGAAACACCATATATTTT. It translates to CASSQGHGASGNTIYF.